Sequencing of this T cell receptor beta chain was carried out in a study of T cell changes during pregnancy in multiple sclerosis. Clones were read by immunoSEQ multiplex PCR, and TCRdb kept only the in-frame ones, dropping some. The table lists 35,000 to 55,000 clones, 90% of them singletons, with roughly 4.8% in the top ten. Germline-derived CDR1 and CDR2 are LNHDA and SQIVND (reference sequence). Trimming took off 5 bases at V and 4 bases at J, with 17 bases between the two ends. This CDR3 has 15 residues. This chain uses TRBV19 with TRBJ1-1, with D unclear. The clonotype was recovered from a female donor in good health, enrolled as a control in a pregnancy study. Sequenced here: peripheral blood, sampled in the second trimester of pregnancy. The CDR3 DNA reads as TGTGCCAGTAGTGGAGGACGGTCTGTAGGCACTGAAGCTTTCTTT. This translates into CASSGGRSVGTEAFF.